The TCR beta chain under discussion was sequenced for a study of graft-versus-host responses after intestinal transplantation (dated by TCRdb to the early 2020s). Concerning the study at large: Recipients received multivisceral, liver-intestinal, or isolated intestinal transplants. Anti-thymocyte globulin induction was given to all recipients, followed by maintenance tacrolimus and steroids for around three years. Bulk TCR-beta CDR3 sequencing was used to track graft-versus-host and host-versus-graft alloreactive T cell clones in the graft, circulation and bone marrow after intestinal transplantation. Alloreactive clones were identified by sequencing pre-transplant mixed lymphocyte reaction products and comparing them with unstimulated pre-transplant donor and recipient T cells. A cohort of 24 intestinal transplant recipients, including one retransplant, was enrolled, and 3 patients lacking pretransplant specimens were excluded. A peak of at least 4% donor T cells among recipient peripheral blood mononuclear cells was the definition used for donor T cell macrochimerism. Instead of going to the commercial service, samples from three later patients were sequenced in-house on an Illumina MiSeq and processed with MiXCR. Here is what the overall study found, with its caveats: In the allografts of patients with donor T cell macrochimerism, GvH to HvG T cell clonal ratios were high. GvH clones were detected in recipient bone marrow, and some appeared earlier in ileal mucosa or blood, consistent with an intestinal mucosal origin. Peak levels of circulating GvH clones were associated with declines in HvG clones early after transplant. The conclusions were limited by the relatively low number and heterogeneity of the intestinal transplant patients.

On this clone: It lacks a known antigen. Within one base of it there is no much larger clone, and no base qualities were kept.

Library preparation employed the immunoSEQ multiplex PCR assay. For most patients, genomic DNA was isolated using the Qiagen DNeasy Blood and Tissue Kit and was shipped frozen to Adaptive Biotechnologies for TCR sequencing. High-throughput TCR-beta CDR3 sequencing of genomic DNA from most patients was performed by Adaptive Biotechnologies. Processing in the source paper ran as follows. Adaptive's ImmunoSEQ software was the source of the TCR sequencing data for fewer than 20 patients, while a few other patients were processed with MiXCR and VDJtools. To correct CD4 versus CD8 sorting errors, any sequence found in both subsets at a frequency ratio below 5:1 was removed. Because the origin of CDR3 nucleotide sequences shared between donor and recipient could not be assigned, those sequences were removed. At least 2-fold expansion over unstimulated cells and a minimum CFSE-low frequency of 0.002% (template counts) or 0.001% (read counts) were required for clones to be classified as alloreactive. A clone was considered mappable if detected in the sequenced pre-transplant spleen, lymph node, or MLR CFSE-low populations of the donor or recipient. Cumulative frequency of alloreactive clones was calculated as a percentage of all sequences weighted by copy number. TCRdb retrieved this table from immuneACCESS and kept in-frame rearrangements only. Not all clones are present; in checked studies, unresolved V genes account for under half, and no reason is known for the remainder. V and J calls plus clone size are reproduced from that table; the DNA served to infer D and trimming. Here the sample has some 120,000 clones; approximately 92% occur a single time. The ten most abundant clones make up 0.23% of the sample.

What this sample's time point label stands for: cells obtained before transplantation from donor or recipient. CD3+CD4+ and CD3+CD8+ populations were FACS-sorted from unstimulated pre-transplant donor and recipient cells taken from spleen or lymph nodes. The germline V gene supplies CDR1 LGHNA and CDR2 YSLEER. The trim is 1 base for V and 3 bases for J, with a gap of 14 bases between the germline ends. From the cysteine up to the phenylalanine, the CDR3 has a length of 16 residues. Only the CDR3 DNA stays, 48 bases, in frame from base 1. The chain uses TRBV4-3 and TRBJ2-3, and the D gene may be TRBD2, 5 bases matching. The sequences come from unstimulated CD4+ T cells sorted from spleen or lymph node cells, collected before transplant. This TCR was sampled from a human donor who was the organ donor for an intestinal transplant. The DNA sequence is given as TGCGCCAGCAGCCAAGCTCGGTCCCCGGGGACAGATACGCAGTATTTT. It translates to CASSQARSPGTDTQYF.